A selection of T cell receptor beta chains follows, all from one sample in a study of human T cells and chemical hapten exposure. TCRdb re-called the RACE reads through MiXCR, storing one row per CDR3 protein. Here the sample spans tens of thousands of distinct CDR3 sequences, 10% to 13% being singletons. Sequencing used whole blood, obtained in connection with sensitization to the hapten diphenylcyclopropenone (DPC). The origin of the receptors is a middle-aged man with alopecia areata. Some clones in this sample may be carry-over from other donors' samples. Both conserved end residues are part of each CDR3. The order of the fields is D gene, J gene, V gene, clone size, CDR3 protein, CDR3 DNA. A D gene is named only where the DNA matches it firmly. Only part of the rows carry a size: once, few, many, or a class if the clone is expanded.

D gene: -; J gene: TRBJ1-1; V gene: TRBV7-8; clone size: few; CDR3 protein: CASSAGGPTEAFF; CDR3 DNA: TGTGCCAGCAGCGCCGGGGGCCCCACTGAAGCTTTCTTT
D gene: TRBD2; J gene: TRBJ2-1; V gene: TRBV5-1; clone size: few; CDR3 protein: CASSSWGLAGNEQFF; CDR3 DNA: TGCGCCAGCAGCTCCTGGGGACTAGCGGGTAATGAGCAGTTCTTC
D gene: -; J gene: TRBJ1-5; V gene: TRBV3-1; clone size: -; CDR3 protein: CASSQGTDQPQHF; CDR3 DNA: TGTGCCAGCAGCCAAGGGACAGATCAGCCCCAGCATTTT
D gene: TRBD1; J gene: TRBJ1-2; V gene: TRBV19; clone size: few; CDR3 protein: CASSAVPGQAYGYTF; CDR3 DNA: TGTGCCAGTAGTGCAGTCCCGGGACAGGCGTATGGCTACACCTTC
D gene: TRBD1; J gene: TRBJ2-2; V gene: TRBV6-2/TRBV6-3; clone size: -; CDR3 protein: CASSLLADRVVNTGELFF; CDR3 DNA: TGTGCCAGCAGTCTTCTGGCGGACAGGGTAGTGAACACCGGGGAGCTGTTTTTT
D gene: TRBD1; J gene: TRBJ2-1; V gene: TRBV5-4; clone size: few; CDR3 protein: CASSFGRGPVNEQFF; CDR3 DNA: TGTGCCAGCAGCTTCGGTAGGGGGCCAGTCAATGAGCAGTTCTTC
D gene: TRBD2; J gene: TRBJ2-7; V gene: TRBV20-1; clone size: medium-sized; CDR3 protein: CSAESELAGYEQYF; CDR3 DNA: TGCAGTGCTGAGAGTGAACTAGCGGGATACGAGCAGTACTTC
D gene: -; J gene: TRBJ1-4; V gene: TRBV19; clone size: many; CDR3 protein: CASSIGRATNEKLFF; CDR3 DNA: TGTGCCAGTAGTATCGGTAGAGCAACTAATGAAAAACTGTTTTTT
D gene: -; J gene: TRBJ1-4; V gene: TRBV3-1; clone size: -; CDR3 protein: CASSWATGLNEKLFF; CDR3 DNA: TGTGCCAGCAGCTGGGCGACAGGCCTTAATGAAAAACTGTTTTTT
D gene: -; J gene: TRBJ2-3; V gene: TRBV7-2; clone size: few; CDR3 protein: CASSPQGARGADTQYF; CDR3 DNA: TGTGCCAGCAGCCCCCAGGGGGCGCGGGGGGCAGATACGCAGTATTTT
D gene: TRBD1; J gene: TRBJ1-5; V gene: TRBV6-6; clone size: many; CDR3 protein: CASSGTGRIGINQPQHF; CDR3 DNA: TGTGCCAGCAGCGGGACAGGGAGGATAGGTATTAATCAGCCCCAGCATTTT
D gene: TRBD1; J gene: TRBJ2-5; V gene: TRBV5-1; clone size: few; CDR3 protein: CASSGRDSLQETQYF; CDR3 DNA: TGCGCCAGCAGCGGTCGGGACAGCCTCCAAGAGACCCAGTACTTC
D gene: -; J gene: TRBJ1-4; V gene: TRBV2; clone size: many; CDR3 protein: CASSGPATNEKLFF; CDR3 DNA: TGTGCCAGCAGCGGACCTGCAACTAATGAAAAACTGTTTTTT
D gene: -; J gene: TRBJ2-2; V gene: TRBV12-3/TRBV12-4; clone size: -; CDR3 protein: CASSPHTGLAGELFF; CDR3 DNA: TGTGCCAGCAGTCCACACACAGGGCTCGCCGGGGAGCTGTTTTTT
D gene: -; J gene: TRBJ2-1; V gene: TRBV3-1; clone size: -; CDR3 protein: CASSQDGGTYNEQFF; CDR3 DNA: TGTGCCAGCAGCCAAGATGGGGGGACCTACAATGAGCAGTTCTTC
D gene: TRBD1; J gene: TRBJ1-4; V gene: TRBV7-8; clone size: few; CDR3 protein: CASRRDRGASEKLFF; CDR3 DNA: TGTGCCAGCAGGCGGGACAGGGGCGCTAGTGAAAAACTGTTTTTT
D gene: -; J gene: TRBJ2-7; V gene: TRBV18; clone size: few; CDR3 protein: CASSPPLPTGYEQYF; CDR3 DNA: TGTGCCAGCTCACCACCGTTACCTACGGGGTACGAGCAGTACTTC
D gene: TRBD1; J gene: TRBJ1-4; V gene: TRBV5-4; clone size: few; CDR3 protein: CASSLEQGARGEKLFF; CDR3 DNA: TGTGCCAGCAGCTTGGAACAGGGGGCAAGAGGAGAAAAACTGTTTTTT
D gene: TRBD2; J gene: TRBJ2-3; V gene: TRBV7-2; clone size: few; CDR3 protein: CASSLARGDFHTDTQYF; CDR3 DNA: TGTGCCAGCAGCTTAGCGCGGGGGGACTTCCACACAGATACGCAGTATTTT
D gene: -; J gene: TRBJ1-4; V gene: TRBV30; clone size: few; CDR3 protein: CAWSVRGGRKLFF; CDR3 DNA: TGTGCCTGGAGTGTACGAGGGGGTAGAAAACTGTTTTTT
D gene: -; J gene: TRBJ2-4; V gene: TRBV11-2; clone size: -; CDR3 protein: CASSLAYMAKNIQYF; CDR3 DNA: TGTGCCAGCAGCTTGGCGTATATGGCCAAAAACATTCAGTACTTC
D gene: TRBD1; J gene: TRBJ2-7; V gene: TRBV19; clone size: few; CDR3 protein: CAPSPGQGPYEQYF; CDR3 DNA: TGTGCACCTTCTCCGGGACAGGGACCCTACGAGCAGTACTTC
D gene: TRBD2; J gene: TRBJ2-3; V gene: TRBV19; clone size: many; CDR3 protein: CASSPAGVADTQYF; CDR3 DNA: TGTGCCAGTAGTCCGGCGGGGGTGGCAGATACGCAGTATTTT
D gene: TRBD2; J gene: TRBJ2-7; V gene: TRBV6-2/TRBV6-3; clone size: -; CDR3 protein: CASSYTTSGPTDREQYF; CDR3 DNA: TGTGCCAGCAGTTACACGACTAGCGGACCCACCGACCGCGAGCAGTACTTC
D gene: TRBD2; J gene: TRBJ2-7; V gene: TRBV20-1; clone size: few; CDR3 protein: CSANSGTTYYEQYF; CDR3 DNA: TGCAGTGCTAATTCAGGGACTACCTACTACGAGCAGTACTTC
D gene: TRBD1; J gene: TRBJ1-1; V gene: TRBV3-1; clone size: many; CDR3 protein: CASSQDHRGNTEAFF; CDR3 DNA: TGTGCCAGCAGCCAAGATCACAGGGGGAACACTGAAGCTTTCTTT
D gene: -; J gene: TRBJ2-5; V gene: TRBV5-1; clone size: -; CDR3 protein: CASSLDGTVGGQYF; CDR3 DNA: TGCGCCAGCAGCTTGGACGGGACAGTCGGGGGCCAGTACTTC
D gene: -; J gene: TRBJ2-3; V gene: TRBV27; clone size: -; CDR3 protein: CASSLSSSSDTQYF; CDR3 DNA: TGTGCCAGCAGTTTATCATCTAGCTCAGATACGCAGTATTTT
D gene: -; J gene: TRBJ2-3; V gene: TRBV5-1; clone size: -; CDR3 protein: CASSRWGGNADTQYF; CDR3 DNA: TGCGCCAGCAGCAGGTGGGGCGGGAATGCAGATACGCAGTATTTT
D gene: -; J gene: TRBJ1-6; V gene: TRBV6-5; clone size: -; CDR3 protein: CASSKQAYNSPLHF; CDR3 DNA: TGTGCCAGCAGTAAACAGGCCTATAATTCACCCCTCCACTTT